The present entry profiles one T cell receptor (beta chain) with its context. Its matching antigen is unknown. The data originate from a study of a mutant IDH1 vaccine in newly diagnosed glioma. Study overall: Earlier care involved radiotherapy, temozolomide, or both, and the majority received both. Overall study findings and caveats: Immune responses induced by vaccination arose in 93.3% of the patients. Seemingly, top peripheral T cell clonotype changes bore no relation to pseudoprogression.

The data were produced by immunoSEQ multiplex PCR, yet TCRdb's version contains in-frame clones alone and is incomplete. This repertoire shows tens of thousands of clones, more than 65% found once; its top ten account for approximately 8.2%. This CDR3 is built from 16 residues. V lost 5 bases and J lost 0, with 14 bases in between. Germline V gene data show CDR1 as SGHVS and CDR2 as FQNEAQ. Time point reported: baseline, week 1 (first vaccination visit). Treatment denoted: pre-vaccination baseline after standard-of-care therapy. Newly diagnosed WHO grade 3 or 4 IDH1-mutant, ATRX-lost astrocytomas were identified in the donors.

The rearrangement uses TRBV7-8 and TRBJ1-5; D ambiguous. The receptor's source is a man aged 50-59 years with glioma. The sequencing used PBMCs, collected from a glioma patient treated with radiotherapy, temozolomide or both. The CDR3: CASSHGMAYSNQPQHF. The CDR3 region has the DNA TGTGCCAGCAGCCATGGAATGGCTTATAGCAATCAGCCCCAGCATTTT. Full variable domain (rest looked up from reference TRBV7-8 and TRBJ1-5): GAGVSQSPRYKVAKRGQDVALRCDPISGHVSLFWYQQALGQGPEFLTYFQNEAQLDKSGLPSDRFFAERPEGSVSTLKIQRTQQEDSAVYLCASSHGMAYSNQPQHFGDGTRLSIL.